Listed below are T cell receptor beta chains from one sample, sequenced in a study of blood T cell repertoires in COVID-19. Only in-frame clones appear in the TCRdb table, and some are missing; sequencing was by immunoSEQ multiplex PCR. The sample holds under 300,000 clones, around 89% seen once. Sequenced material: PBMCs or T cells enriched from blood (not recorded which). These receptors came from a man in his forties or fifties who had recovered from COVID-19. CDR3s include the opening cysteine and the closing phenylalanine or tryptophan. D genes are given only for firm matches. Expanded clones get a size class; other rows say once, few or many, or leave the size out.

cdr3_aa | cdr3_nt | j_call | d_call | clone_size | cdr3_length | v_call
CASSSRDRGHEQYF | TGTGCCAGCAGCTCCCGGGACAGGGGTCACGAGCAGTACTTC | TRBJ2-7 | TRBD1 | - | 14 | TRBV7-8
CASSVRRQGTGNTIYF | TGTGCCAGCAGTGTCCGGCGACAGGGGACTGGAAACACCATATATTTT | TRBJ1-3 | TRBD1 | few | 16 | TRBV2
CASSRDSNNYGYTF | TGTGCCAGCAGTCGGGACAGCAATAACTATGGCTACACCTTC | TRBJ1-2 | TRBD1 | - | 14 | TRBV28
CASSSGLAGSDEQYF | TGTGCCAGCAGCTCGGGACTAGCGGGATCGGACGAGCAGTACTTC | TRBJ2-7 | TRBD2 | - | 15 | TRBV7-3
CASSERTVNTEAFF | TGCGCCAGCAGTGAGAGGACAGTGAACACTGAAGCTTTCTTT | TRBJ1-1 | - | - | 14 | TRBV10-2
CASSPVAGTGLYNEQFF | TGTGCCAGCAGCCCTGTCGCTGGGACAGGACTCTACAATGAGCAGTTCTTC | TRBJ2-1 | TRBD1 | - | 17 | TRBV7-8
CASSYSRWSYNEQFF | TGTGCCAGCAGTTACTCGCGGTGGAGCTACAATGAGCAGTTCTTC | TRBJ2-1 | - | - | 15 | TRBV6-5
CSVGPGGTDTQYF | TGCAGCGTGGGACCGGGGGGCACAGATACGCAGTATTTT | TRBJ2-3 | - | few | 13 | TRBV29-1
CASSLTTRVEAFF | TGTGCCAGCAGCTTAACAACCAGGGTTGAAGCTTTCTTT | TRBJ1-1 | - | - | 13 | TRBV11-3
CASSSQSGRFDEQFF | TGTGCCAGCAGCTCACAGAGCGGGAGGTTCGATGAGCAGTTCTTC | TRBJ2-1 | TRBD2 | once | 15 | TRBV5-8
CASRQDRGKETQYF | TGTGCCAGCAGGCAAGACAGGGGAAAAGAGACCCAGTACTTC | TRBJ2-5 | TRBD1 | - | 14 | TRBV3-1/TRBV3-2
CASSYSLLRSYEQYF | TGTGCCAGCAGTTACTCCCTCCTGCGCTCCTACGAGCAGTACTTC | TRBJ2-7 | - | - | 15 | TRBV6-2/TRBV6-3
CASSLGQVLNEQYF | TGTGCCAGCAGCTTAGGACAGGTTTTGAACGAGCAGTACTTC | TRBJ2-7 | - | - | 14 | TRBV13
CASSPRNTDAPLHF | TGTGCCAGCTCACCACGAAATACAGATGCACCCCTCCACTTT | TRBJ1-6 | - | - | 14 | TRBV18
CASRLFPSPIVYEQYF | TGTGCCAGCAGACTTTTCCCTTCGCCTATCGTTTACGAGCAGTACTTC | TRBJ2-7 | - | - | 16 | TRBV27
CASSPRQPYEQYF | TGTGCCAGCAGCCCCCGACAACCCTACGAGCAGTACTTC | TRBJ2-7 | - | - | 13 | TRBV7-2
CASSWQGANYGYTF | TGTGCCAGCAGTTGGCAGGGGGCTAACTATGGCTACACCTTC | TRBJ1-2 | TRBD1 | - | 14 | TRBV28
CASSLGGAGVLFF | TGTGCCAGCAGCTTGGGCGGAGCGGGAGTTTTGTTCTTC | TRBJ2-1 | TRBD2 | - | 13 | TRBV7-9
CASSQDPYEDTQYF | TGTGCCAGCAGCCAAGACCCCTATGAAGATACGCAGTATTTT | TRBJ2-3 | - | once | 14 | TRBV3-1/TRBV3-2
CASSHLQQVWPRETQYF | TGTGCCAGCAGCCATTTGCAACAGGTTTGGCCCCGGGAGACCCAGTACTTC | TRBJ2-5 | - | - | 17 | TRBV14
CASSIGLERVNNQPQHF | TGTGCCAGTAGTATTGGTTTGGAGAGGGTTAACAATCAGCCCCAGCATTTT | TRBJ1-5 | - | - | 17 | TRBV19
CASSQVFGNLSNQPQHF | TGTGCCAGCAGCCAAGTATTCGGGAATCTTAGCAATCAGCCCCAGCATTTT | TRBJ1-5 | - | - | 17 | TRBV4-2
CASSELAGPYEQYF | TGTGCCAGCAGTGAATTAGCGGGTCCCTACGAGCAGTACTTC | TRBJ2-7 | TRBD2 | - | 14 | TRBV6-4
CASSTSGTALNTEAFF | TGTGCCAGCTCAACGTCCGGGACAGCGTTGAACACTGAAGCTTTCTTT | TRBJ1-1 | TRBD1 | - | 16 | TRBV18
CASSYSTRLGNTGELFF | TGTGCCAGCAGTTACTCGACGAGGTTGGGGAACACCGGGGAGCTGTTTTTT | TRBJ2-2 | - | - | 17 | TRBV6-2/TRBV6-3
CATRPGEDTQYF | TGTGCCACCCGACCGGGGGAAGATACGCAGTATTTT | TRBJ2-3 | - | - | 12 | TRBV27
CASSPRQGEVYEQYF | TGTGCCAGCAGCCCTCGACAGGGGGAAGTGTACGAGCAGTACTTC | TRBJ2-7 | TRBD1 | - | 15 | TRBV9
CASSYSPSRGSTEAFF | TGTGCCAGCAGTTACTCGCCCTCCAGGGGGAGCACTGAAGCTTTCTTT | TRBJ1-1 | TRBD1 | - | 16 | TRBV6-5
CASSPERTVNTEAFF | TGTGCCAGCAGCCCCGAAAGGACAGTGAACACTGAAGCTTTCTTT | TRBJ1-1 | - | - | 15 | TRBV5-5
CASSLTGAKGEKLFF | TGTGCTAGCAGCTTAACAGGGGCGAAGGGTGAAAAACTGTTTTTT | TRBJ1-4 | TRBD1 | once | 15 | TRBV7-7
CASSSGAGNEQYF | TGCGCCAGCAGCTCCGGAGCGGGAAACGAGCAGTACTTC | TRBJ2-7 | TRBD2 | - | 13 | TRBV5-1
CASSQEWWARDGYTF | TGTGCCAGCAGCCAAGAGTGGTGGGCCAGGGATGGCTACACCTTC | TRBJ1-2 | - | - | 15 | TRBV3-1/TRBV3-2
CASTSAGANVLTF | TGTGCCAGCACTAGTGCTGGGGCCAACGTCCTGACTTTC | TRBJ2-6 | - | - | 13 | TRBV28
CAVPAGSGANVLTF | TGTGCCGTCCCTGCAGGGTCTGGGGCCAACGTCCTGACTTTC | TRBJ2-6 | - | - | 14 | TRBV7-3
CASSVRVGNQPQHF | TGTGCCAGCAGTGTCAGGGTTGGGAATCAGCCCCAGCATTTT | TRBJ1-5 | - | - | 14 | TRBV27
CASSVTGMESYEQYF | TGTGCCAGCAGTGTCACAGGAATGGAATCCTACGAGCAGTACTTC | TRBJ2-7 | - | - | 15 | TRBV28
CASTTGSGNTIYF | TGTGCCAGCACCACAGGGTCAGGAAACACCATATATTTT | TRBJ1-3 | - | - | 13 | TRBV6-5
CASSLDSYSNQPQHF | TGTGCCAGCAGTTTGGACAGTTATAGCAATCAGCCCCAGCATTTT | TRBJ1-5 | - | - | 15 | TRBV6-2/TRBV6-3
CASSLDTGATNEKLFF | TGTGCCAGCAGCTTAGATACCGGTGCAACTAATGAAAAACTGTTTTTT | TRBJ1-4 | - | - | 16 | TRBV11-3
CASSTLSGTSGSRDTGELFF | TGCGCCAGCAGCACTCTATCCGGGACTAGCGGGAGTAGAGACACCGGGGAGCTGTTTTTT | TRBJ2-2 | TRBD2 | - | 20 | TRBV5-1
CASSHRLAYNEQFF | TGCGCCAGCAGCCACAGACTAGCCTACAATGAGCAGTTCTTC | TRBJ2-1 | - | once | 14 | TRBV4-1
CASSLLQNTEAFF | TGTGCCAGCAGTTTATTACAGAACACTGAAGCTTTCTTT | TRBJ1-1 | - | - | 13 | TRBV27
CASRNPTGDTGELFF | TGCGCCAGCAGAAATCCTACAGGCGACACCGGGGAGCTGTTTTTT | TRBJ2-2 | - | once | 15 | TRBV5-1
CASSATTGASGNTIYF | TGTGCCAGCAGTGCCACTACAGGGGCCTCTGGAAACACCATATATTTT | TRBJ1-3 | TRBD1 | - | 16 | TRBV25-1
CASSLLPYEQYF | TGTGCCAGCAGTTTACTCCCCTACGAGCAGTACTTC | TRBJ2-7 | - | - | 12 | TRBV27
CASSVVAGNTEAFF | TGTGCCAGCAGTGTTGTGGCAGGGAACACTGAAGCTTTCTTT | TRBJ1-1 | - | once | 14 | TRBV2
CASSIWPANYGYTF | TGTGCCAGTAGTATCTGGCCAGCGAACTATGGCTACACCTTC | TRBJ1-2 | - | once | 14 | TRBV19
CASSLQGADEQYF | TGTGCCAGCAGTTTACAGGGGGCTGACGAGCAGTACTTC | TRBJ2-7 | TRBD1 | - | 13 | TRBV28
CASTPDSSYNEKLFF | TGCGCCAGCACCCCTGACAGCTCATACAATGAAAAACTGTTTTTT | TRBJ1-4 | - | - | 15 | TRBV5-1
CASSRGAAGVQETQYF | TGTGCCAGCAGCCGGGGCGCAGCGGGAGTACAGGAGACCCAGTACTTC | TRBJ2-5 | TRBD2 | - | 16 | TRBV11-1
CASSLFTNYGYTF | TGTGCCAGCAGCTTATTCACTAACTATGGCTACACCTTC | TRBJ1-2 | - | - | 13 | TRBV7-8
CASSESTMGRRYNEQFF | TGTGCCAGCAGTGAATCTACGATGGGCCGCCGCTACAATGAGCAGTTCTTC | TRBJ2-1 | - | once | 17 | TRBV6-1
CASSFFSGGRYEQYF | TGTGCCAGCAGCTTCTTCTCAGGGGGCCGCTACGAGCAGTACTTC | TRBJ2-7 | TRBD1 | - | 15 | TRBV13
CASSVGGAGGRYEQYF | TGTGCCAGCAGCGTAGGGGGAGCGGGGGGCCGCTACGAGCAGTACTTC | TRBJ2-7 | TRBD2 | few | 16 | TRBV11-3
CASSTSGRNTQYF | TGTGCCAGTAGTACTAGCGGGAGGAATACGCAGTATTTT | TRBJ2-3 | TRBD2 | - | 13 | TRBV19
CASSPPMAGTRTDEQYF | TGTGCCAGCTCACCACCCATGGCCGGGACTAGGACCGACGAGCAGTACTTC | TRBJ2-7 | TRBD2 | - | 17 | TRBV18
CASSGTDDEKLFF | TGTGCCAGCAGTGGTACAGATGATGAAAAACTGTTTTTT | TRBJ1-4 | - | - | 13 | TRBV2
CASSSRQGAGGYTF | TGTGCCAGCAGCTCCCGCCAAGGGGCTGGAGGCTACACCTTC | TRBJ1-2 | - | - | 14 | TRBV7-3